This T cell receptor (beta chain) was recovered during a study of early T cells in non-severe SARS-CoV-2 infection (dated by TCRdb to the early 2020s). Background for the entire study: Bulk RNA from unsorted whole blood was used for TCR sequencing, so alpha and beta chains could not be paired. The paper as a whole reports these results and caveats: VDJdb matching was skewed toward anti-spike CD8 responses, so virus-specific expansions were likely underestimated and private and CD4 specificities were missed.

Libraries were constructed by 5' RACE. Sequencer: NextSeq 500. Unique molecular identifiers were attached to individual cDNA molecules in the TCR library protocol so that sequencing error and PCR bias could be corrected. Sequencing covered both TCR alpha and beta chains, and within each sample the abundances of alpha and beta sequences were tightly co-correlated. The paper's data handling went like this. Decombinator V4 was used to annotate the V gene, J gene and CDR3 of the TCR sequences. TCRs were defined as expanded if a significant change between any two time points was detected under a Poisson model with p below 0.0001. TCR abundances were normalised to the total number of TCRs sequenced in each sample and reported as counts per million. MAIT TCRs were defined by TRAV1-2 paired with TRAJ12, TRAJ20 or TRAJ33, and iNKT TCRs by TRAV10 paired with TRAJ18. VDJdb, accessed on 1 November 2021, was searched for TCRs annotated for CMV, EBV and SARS-CoV-2, and TCRs annotated for more than one antigen were excluded. In TCRdb, the public reads were trimmed at Q25 with fastp and aligned with MiXCR, with productive beta chains retained. For every CDR3 protein sequence, its rows merge into one entry that carries the most common genes and DNA. It is TCRdb's table, rather than the study itself, that gives the V and J calls and clone size. Counted in this sample were over 50,000 distinct CDR3 sequences; 10% to 12% of them appeared once. About 1.5% of the sample lies in the top ten.

The table lists this clonotype with a few counts. The specificity of this receptor is unknown. Base qualities are missing; no much larger clone stands one base away. A case-control design nested within a healthcare worker cohort in London, UK, was used, with weekly nasopharyngeal swab PCR tests and blood sampling performed. Healthcare workers were enrolled in the week of the UK lockdown, from 23 to 31 March 2020, and were followed every week for up to 16 weeks. CDR1 and CDR2, looked up from the germline V gene (reference sequence), are MNHEY and SMNVEV. V trim: 1 base; J trim: 8 bases; unmatched bases: 9. The CDR3 runs 16 amino acids, cysteine and phenylalanine included. CDR3 DNA is the only sequence kept; it has 48 bases, read in frame from the first base.

The chain is made from TRBV27 and TRBJ2-1, with 9 junctional bases fitting TRBD2. This TCR came from an adult who was a healthcare worker with PCR-confirmed SARS-CoV-2 infection or an uninfected control (not recorded which). The sample comprised whole blood. Here the CDR3 is given as CASSLFGGGAWDEQFF. The sequenced DNA is TGTGCCAGCAGTTTATTTGGCGGGGGGGCTTGGGATGAGCAGTTCTTC.